This entry is about one T cell receptor (beta chain). Donors had nominal health at sampling but likely had unrecorded immune exposures. The V gene lost 6 bases and the J gene lost 7 bases, with 19 bases spanning the gap. CDR1 and CDR2 from the germline V gene are SNHLY and FYNNEI. CDR3 length: 15 amino acids. The primer mix had 60 Vbeta and 13 Jbeta primers. Profiling relied on immunoSEQ multiplex PCR, and the TCRdb table lists in-frame clones only, not all of them. The top ten hold 6% to 8% of the sample, which has about 200,000 clones, more than 75% seen once. This entry belongs to a study of cytomegalovirus exposure and HLA in healthy donors. The overall study: Under 85% of roughly 400 genotyped donors fell in the Caucasian-associated ancestry cluster.

Sample: PBMCs. The gene calls are TRBV2 and TRBJ2-1, with a possible D match to TRBD2 (6 bases). This receptor was identified in a woman aged 50 to 60 in good health and CMV-seropositive. The CDR3 DNA sequence: TGTGCCAGCAGACCCCCGGGACTCCGACCGAATGAGCAGTTCTTC. Protein sequence: CASRPPGLRPNEQFF.